The clone carrying this T cell receptor beta chain was seen at least ten times. These data are taken from a study of T cell responses to AZD1222 COVID-19 vaccine. Generated by immunoSEQ multiplex PCR, the TCRdb table keeps only in-frame clones and is missing some. The sample records 130,000 or so clones, about 90% being singletons. Per the germline V gene, CDR1 is SGHVS and CDR2 is FQNEAQ. Trimming shortened V by 5 bases and J by 7 bases, and 15 bases separated the two germline ends. The CDR3 spans 13 residues. The chain has TRBV7-8 and TRBJ2-7, with D possibly TRBD1 on 5 matching bases. The sample here was peripheral blood, taken on day 0 of AZD1222 vaccination. The TCR originated in an adult in good health. The chain's CDR3 is CASSQRQSKEQYF. In nucleotides, the CDR3 is TGTGCCAGCAGCCAGAGACAGTCGAAGGAGCAGTACTTC.